The sequence of this T cell receptor (beta chain) was determined in a study of blood T cells in healthy people across ages. Study-wide points: TCR beta diversity tracked closely with naive T cell percentage. A roughly linear fall in TCR beta diversity per million T cells was seen with increasing age.

Turning to this clonotype: Its antigen is not identified.

V dropped 7 bases and J dropped 0 bases, with 10 bases sitting between them. This CDR3 has 14 amino acids. A second PCR of 7 to 11 cycles used a sample-barcoded 5' primer and a J-beta primer mix. Every sample gave at least 3 million paired-end reads containing CDR3. TCRdb reprocessed the 5' RACE reads via MiXCR and lists one record per CDR3 protein. Here the sample spans about 1.4 million distinct CDR3 sequences, approximately 59% being singletons. This chain connects TRBV12-3 or TRBV12-4 to TRBJ2-4; D gene ambiguous. The receptor was isolated from a young man in good health. The source material was blood. The CDR3 DNA reads TGTGCCAGCACCCCCAGCATAGCCAAAAACATTCAGTACTTC. The encoded protein is CASTPSIAKNIQYF.